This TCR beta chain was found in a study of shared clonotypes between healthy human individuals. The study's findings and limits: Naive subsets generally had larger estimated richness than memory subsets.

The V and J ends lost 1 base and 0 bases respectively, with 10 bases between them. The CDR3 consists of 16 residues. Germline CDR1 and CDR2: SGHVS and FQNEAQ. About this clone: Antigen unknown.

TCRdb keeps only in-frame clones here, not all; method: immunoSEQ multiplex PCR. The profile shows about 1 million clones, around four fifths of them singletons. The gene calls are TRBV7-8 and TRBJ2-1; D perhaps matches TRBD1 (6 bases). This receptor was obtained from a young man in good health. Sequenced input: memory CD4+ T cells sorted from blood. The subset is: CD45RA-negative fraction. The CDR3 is CASSLEGGTSYNEQFF. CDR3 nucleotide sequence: TGTGCCAGCAGCTTAGAAGGGGGAACCTCCTACAATGAGCAGTTCTTC.